The 19 T cell receptor delta chains listed next were all sequenced from one sample in a study of Vδ1+ human thymocytes. Extracted RNA was reverse transcribed into cDNA. CDR3 amplicons came from multiplex PCR with pooled V-gene forward and constant-region reverse primers. TCRdb reanalyzed the multiplex PCR reads using CATT. The sample includes 80,000 or so delta-chain clones, approximately 30% of them seen just once. Regarding the study as a whole: In the thymus, TRG and TRD repertoires looked highly polyclonal with Gaussian CDR3 lengths.

Antigens for these TCRs are unknown. The sequenced sample consisted of Vdelta1+ gamma-delta thymocytes from the thymus. Described subset: FACS-sorted CD3+ TCRalphabeta- TCRVdelta1+ TCRVdelta2- thymocytes. The receptors stem from a boy under two years old who had congenital heart surgery.

The chain recombines TRDV1 with TRDJ1, with 11 bases identical to TRDD3. The germline V gene encodes CDR1 TSWWSYY and CDR2 QGS. After removal of 0 bases from V and 4 bases from J, the junction contained 7 bases not matched to a gene. This CDR3 is 17 amino acids long. The CDR3 DNA reads as TGTGCTCTTGGGGAACTCATTCATACTGGGGGATACGATAAACTCATCTTT. This sequence encodes CALGELIHTGGYDKLIF.

In this sample, this clone turned up once. The V and J genes are TRDV1 and TRDJ1; D not resolved. Trimming pared 5 bases from V and 0 bases from J, leaving 10 bases between. CDR1 and CDR2 from the germline V gene are TSWWSYY and QGS. The CDR3 consists of 14 residues. The DNA of the CDR3 is TGTGCTCTTGGGTCCCAACTTAACACCGATAAACTCATCTTT. Amino acids: CALGSQLNTDKLIF.

This clone showed up just a few times. This chain connects TRDV1 to TRDJ1; 7 bases line up with TRDD3. V dropped 6 bases and J dropped 3; count of bases not matched to a gene: 7. The germline V gene has CDR1 TSWWSYY and CDR2 QGS. This CDR3 contains 14 residues. The CDR3 region has the DNA TGTGCTCTTGGACTTCGGATACGCCCCGATAAACTCATCTTT. This encodes CALGLRIRPDKLIF.

The genes are TRDV1 and TRDJ1; D gene unclear. The CDR3 is made up of 21 amino acids. From germline, CDR1 is TSWWSYY and CDR2 QGS. V dropped 0 bases and J dropped 0 bases, with 26 bases sitting between them. The CDR3 DNA reads TGTGCTCTTGGGGAACTTTATTCCCGCCCAGGTGACCAAATGTACACCGATAAACTCATCTTT. This gives the protein CALGELYSRPGDQMYTDKLIF.

V and J are TRDV1 and TRDJ1; D remains ambiguous. The V end lost 0 bases, the J end lost 3 bases, and 26 bases lay between the germline ends. CDR3 size: 20 residues. The germline CDR1 and CDR2 sequences are TSWWSYY and QGS. The CDR3 loop reads CALGELGAGRPHGFADKLIF. The CDR3 DNA is TGTGCTCTTGGGGAACTAGGGGCGGGTCGTCCCCACGGGTTTGCCGATAAACTCATCTTT.

The rearrangement joins TRDV1 to TRDJ1; 8 nucleotides align to TRDD3. V gave up 1 base and J gave up 1 base; unmatched junction bases: 11. Per germline, CDR1 TSWWSYY and CDR2 QGS. This CDR3 has 18 amino acids. CDR3 DNA: TGTGCTCTTGGGGAACCAACACAACTGGGGGTGGGCACCGATAAACTCATCTTT. This translates into CALGEPTQLGVGTDKLIF.

The gene calls are TRDV1 and TRDJ1, with a possible D match to TRDD2 (6 bases). Per the germline V gene, CDR1 is TSWWSYY and CDR2 is QGS. The ends were cut back, 3 bases at V and 4 bases at J, with 18 bases in the middle. The CDR3 is made up of 16 amino acids. The CDR3 DNA is TGTGCTCTTGGGGACGCCGCCTTCCGAGGGAGCGATAAACTCATCTTT. Translation gives CALGDAAFRGSDKLIF.

The chain joins TRDV1 to TRDJ1; 13 bases map to TRDD3. Trimming cost V 0 bases and J 1 base; bases outside gene matches: 20. There are 23 residues in the CDR3. CDR1 and CDR2 from the germline V gene are TSWWSYY and QGS. In DNA, the CDR3 is TGTGCTCTTGGGGAACTAGAGGACCTTTCCCTATGTACTGGGGGATACGCCACCGATAAACTCATCTTT. This sequence encodes CALGELEDLSLCTGGYATDKLIF.

This chain links TRDV3 with TRDJ1, with 13 bases matching TRDD3. Per the germline V gene, CDR1 is TVYSNPD and CDR2 is GDNSRS (reference sequence). The V gene end was trimmed by 2 bases and the J gene end by 0 bases; junction bases not matched to a gene: 30. This CDR3 is built from 24 residues. CDR3 residues: CAFLPTSVYWGIRRGPLNTDKLIF. The CDR3 DNA follows: TGTGCCTTTCTTCCTACGTCCGTGTACTGGGGGATACGGAGAGGCCCCTTGAACACCGATAAACTCATCTTT.

Comment on this clone: Other DNA variants within this sample encode the same CDR3. This chain joins TRDV1 and TRDJ1, with 8 bases matching TRDD3. The CDR3 has 13 amino acids. Unmatched junction bases numbered 1, after V lost 5 bases and J lost 2 bases. Germline CDR1 TSWWSYY, CDR2 QGS. CDR3 DNA sequence: TGTGCTCTTGGGTTGGGGGATACCGATAAACTCATCTTT. It is translated as CALGLGDTDKLIF.

This chain connects TRDV1 to TRDJ1; D ambiguous. The length of the CDR3 is 16 residues. From germline, CDR1 is TSWWSYY and CDR2 QGS. The V end lost 2 bases, the J end lost 0 bases, and 13 bases lay between the germline ends. The CDR3 DNA reads TGTGCTCTTGGGGAAAGCAGTCTGGAGTACACCGATAAACTCATCTTT. This codes for CALGESSLEYTDKLIF.

Details on this clone: This sample also contains other DNA sequences that code for the same CDR3. The chain has TRDV1 and TRDJ1, with D perhaps matching TRDD3 (5 bases). Per germline, CDR1 TSWWSYY and CDR2 QGS. Trimming removed 5 bases from V and 0 bases from J, with 19 bases in between. The CDR3 contains 17 residues. CDR3 amino acids: CALGRRDGGLYTDKLIF. Here the CDR3 DNA reads TGTGCTCTTGGGCGCAGGGATGGTGGACTCTACACCGATAAACTCATCTTT.

This clone was seen more than once but under ten times. The chain employs TRDV1 and TRDJ1, with 8 bases lining up with TRDD3. CDR3 length equals 17 residues. V shed 2 bases, J shed 10 bases, and the junction held 18 bases outside the gene matches. CDR1 TSWWSYY and CDR2 QGS come from the germline V gene. The CDR3 sequence is CALGERVPYMGDLGLIF. In nucleotides, the CDR3 is TGTGCTCTTGGGGAAAGGGTCCCCTACATGGGGGATCTAGGACTCATCTTT.

This clone showed up just a few times. This chain uses TRDV1 with TRDJ1; 9 nucleotides line up with TRDD3. V shed 0 bases and J 3 bases; nucleotides not matched to a gene: 17. Germline V gives CDR1 TSWWSYY, CDR2 QGS. The CDR3 has 20 amino acids. This CDR3 is CALGELSRATLGDTPDKLIF. Here the CDR3 DNA reads TGTGCTCTTGGGGAACTTAGTAGGGCTACGCTAGGGGATACGCCCGATAAACTCATCTTT.

J is TRDJ1 and V is TRDV1, with D maybe TRDD3 (6 bases). The germline V and J ends were trimmed by 0 bases and 1 base, with 39 bases remaining between them. Germline CDR1 TSWWSYY, CDR2 QGS. There are 25 residues in the CDR3. The CDR3 DNA sequence: TGTGCTCTTGGGGAACTTGGCCGCACGACCCTACACCCTTACTGGGTGATAAGTTTCACCGATAAACTCATCTTT. Translated, it gives CALGELGRTTLHPYWVISFTDKLIF.

The V and J genes are TRDV1 and TRDJ1; 9 bases line up with TRDD3. J lost 1 base, V lost 0 bases, and 15 bases had no gene match. The CDR3 sequence is 20 residues long. Germline CDR1 is TSWWSYY and CDR2 is QGS. The CDR3 coding sequence is TGTGCTCTTGGGGAACTACATCAGACTGGGGGGATACTGTTCACCGATAAACTCATCTTT. Encoded protein: CALGELHQTGGILFTDKLIF.

A note on this clone: Additional DNA sequences in this sample encode the identical CDR3. The V call is TRDV1, the J call TRDJ1, with unresolved D. Per the germline V gene, CDR1 is TSWWSYY and CDR2 is QGS. V lost 0 bases and J lost 2, with 10 bases in between. The CDR3 is made up of 15 amino acids. CDR3 coding DNA: TGTGCTCTTGGGGAACTCCTCCCCCCTACCGATAAACTCATCTTT. It translates to CALGELLPPTDKLIF.

The chain combines TRDV1 with TRDJ1; D ambiguous. This CDR3 spans 13 amino acids. V was pared by 8 bases and J by 0 bases, with 10 bases between. The germline gives CDR1 TSWWSYY, CDR2 QGS. CDR3: CALSSQYTDKLIF. DNA for the CDR3: TGTGCTCTTAGTTCCCAGTACACCGATAAACTCATCTTT.

This rearrangement joins TRDV1 to TRDJ1; 9 bases are shared with TRDD3. After removal of 2 bases from V and 8 bases from J, the junction contained 39 bases not matched to a gene. Germline V gene lookup returns CDR1 TSWWSYY and CDR2 QGS. The CDR3 covers 25 residues. The CDR3 DNA sequence: TGTGCTCTTGGGGAAGTATTCCAACCTAGTAGCCCGCCCCAAATTCGGAACCTACTGGGGGAGAAACTCATCTTT. Its protein is CALGEVFQPSSPPQIRNLLGEKLIF.